This T cell receptor (beta chain) appears in the sequencing data of a study of metastatic and nonmetastatic thyroid tumors. Study-level background: The comparison covered peripheral blood and tumor or nodule tissue in malignant and benign thyroid patients.

A few counts support this clone. Its matching antigen is unknown. This CDR3 region has 13 residues. Trimming stripped 3 bases from V and 3 bases from J, with 9 bases between. In germline, CDR1 is SNHLY, CDR2 FYNNEI. Until they underwent thyroid surgery, no patient had received any treatment. In the authors' workflow: What underpinned the distant-metastasis classifier for papillary thyroid cancer was the set of CDR3 differences across clinicopathological groups. TCRdb re-clonotyped the PCR reads via MiXCR. The V and J calls come from TCRdb's annotation, not from the publication. The sample has about 23,000 clones, roughly 15% seen once. Study observations and caveats: Benign nodules were reported to have significantly lower TCR beta diversity than malignant thyroid tumors, in blood and tumor.

This chain uses TRBV2 with TRBJ2-7; no reliable D call. Input material: tumor tissue. The receptor comes from a female donor with papillary thyroid cancer or a benign thyroid nodule (not recorded which). Some clones in this sample may be carry-over from other donors' samples. The DNA for the CDR3 is TGTGCCAGCAGTGAGAACAGAGACTACGAGCAGTACTTC. Translating it yields CASSENRDYEQYF.